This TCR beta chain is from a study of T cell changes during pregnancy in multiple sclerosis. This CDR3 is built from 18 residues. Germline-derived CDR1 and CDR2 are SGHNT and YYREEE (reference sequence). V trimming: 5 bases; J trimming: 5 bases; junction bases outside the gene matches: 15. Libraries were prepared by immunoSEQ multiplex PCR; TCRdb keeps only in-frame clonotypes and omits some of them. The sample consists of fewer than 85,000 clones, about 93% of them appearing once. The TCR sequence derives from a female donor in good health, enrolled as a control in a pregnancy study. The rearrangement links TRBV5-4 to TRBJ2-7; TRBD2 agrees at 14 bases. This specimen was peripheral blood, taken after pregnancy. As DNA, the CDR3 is TGTGCCAGCAGTCCGCCGCGACTAGCGGGAGGGAATGCGAACGAGCAGTACTTC. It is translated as CASSPPRLAGGNANEQYF.